This note documents a single T cell receptor (beta chain) sequence. The data stem from a study of blood T cell repertoires in COVID-19. Study context: T cells, B-cell-depleted T cells, or PBMCs supplied cDNA or gDNA.

The germline CDR1 and CDR2 sequences are SGHNT and YYREEE (reference sequence). The CDR3 loop spans 13 amino acids. V was cut by 3 bases and J by 7 bases, with 8 bases left in between. Sequenced by immunoSEQ multiplex PCR; TCRdb stores in-frame clones only, minus some. Counted here are hundreds of thousands of clones, approximately 87% occurring once; the ten biggest clones make up approximately 10%. Sequencing was done on a sample of PBMCs or T cells enriched from blood (not recorded which). V is TRBV5-4 and J is TRBJ1-6; D is ambiguous. The clonotype was recovered from a woman aged 45-65 years who had recovered from COVID-19. CDR3 nucleotide sequence: TGTGCCAGCAGCTGGGAGGGCAATTCACCCCTCCACTTT. Encoded protein: CASSWEGNSPLHF.